Detailed here is one T cell receptor beta chain. Its antigen is unknown. Per-base qualities were not stored, and no clone one base away is much larger. The data derive from a study of shared clonotypes between healthy human individuals (dated by TCRdb to about 2020). Regarding the study in general: A few men and a couple of women, aged 18 to 49 years, made up the cohort. For each donor, CD4 naive and CD4 memory were each run on three plates, CD8 naive on two plates, and CD8 memory on one plate. To estimate repertoire size and how much clonotypes are shared between individuals, the study performed deep sequencing of blood TCR repertoires from 4 to 6 healthy adults. Different laboratories and diverse techniques were used to prepare libraries and sequence TCR repertoires, to increase sequencing depth and limit assay-specific biases. Between about 0.85 and 9.5 billion PBMCs per donor were obtained by leukapheresis. Beyond this particular receptor, the publication reports: The genetic and exposure-history diversity represented was limited by the small number of donors. Pairwise subsampling indicated that sequencing depth was expected to affect the degree of clonotype sharing among donors. Sharing across several donors was observed for about 5% of naive CD4, under 4% of naive CD8, 2% to 2.5% of memory CD4, and 0.4% of memory CD8 clonotypes. Higher generation probabilities were observed for clonotypes shared by all four sorted-subset donors than for non-shared clonotypes. Naive subsets generally had larger estimated clonotype richness than memory subsets. Sampling was restricted to blood, and TCR repertoires in tissue are likely to differ from TCR repertoires in blood. Rarefaction of sorted-subset datasets indicated incomplete sequencing despite the large sequencing depth.

Using the deep immunoSEQ assay, TCR CDR3 regions were amplified from genomic DNA by multiplex PCR. For each cell subset, the extracted genomic DNA was distributed evenly across all wells of several immunoSEQ 96-well plates, and each plate served as one replicate. Each replicate PCR for sorted subsets received 150 to 250 ng genomic DNA, equal to tens of thousands of T cell genomes. Purified libraries were measured with a Qubit 3.0 fluorometer, size-checked on a Bioanalyzer 2100, and measured again with the KAPA Library Quantification kit. Each immunoSEQ 96-well plate was sequenced on its own single-read 150-cycle Illumina NextSeq 550 flow cell. Turning to the authors' computational methods: The immunoSEQ output contained only junctional sequences without quality scores, so filtering could not match that applied to full-length reads. Sequences were annotated with PyIR, a Python wrapper for IgBLAST v1.9, using IMGT germline references to assign V/J genes and CDR3. Reads were removed for weak V/J assignments (E-value above 1e-6), missing CDR3, stop codons, out-of-frame junctions, or ambiguous translated residues. A V3J clonotype was defined by an identical inferred V gene, J gene, and CDR3 amino acid sequence. To compute the percentage overlap between repertoires, the number of shared unique clonotypes was divided by the size of the smaller repertoire. Three approaches were used to assess repertoire richness: RTK rarefaction, the Chao1 estimator, and Recon v2.1 estimates of unobserved clonotypes. For all TCRbeta clonotypes obtained by the gDNA method from several donors, generation probabilities were computed with OLGA. Imported from immuneACCESS, the table was reduced by TCRdb to in-frame sequences with V and J called. These copies leave out some clones; in studies compared against another copy, an unresolved V gene accounts for under half, and the cause of the remainder is not known. For V, J and clone size, that table is used; D and trimming come from the DNA. The sample has 2,500,000 or so clones on record, approximately 93% of them singletons. Of the sample, about 0.39% falls within the top ten clones.

Healthy HIV-negative adults with no recently reported acute infections or vaccinations were included as donors. Every donor was a Caucasian adult living in Nashville, Tennessee, USA. CD4+ T cells were enriched by magnetic negative selection, after which naive cells were positively selected on CD45RA and the negative fraction was taken as the memory subset. Blood was collected by leukapheresis, and PBMCs were isolated by Ficoll-Histopaque density gradient centrifugation and then cryopreserved in liquid nitrogen vapor phase. Purity and quantity of every magnetically sorted T cell population were checked by analytical flow cytometry. From each sorted fraction, genomic DNA was isolated and quantified by UV absorbance on a Nanodrop 2000c. The sequenced sample consisted of naive CD4+ T cells from PBMCs. Interpreted using the paper, the cell subset or site label stands for: CD45RA+ positively selected. This receptor was taken from a young man in good health. Some clones in this sample may be carry-over from other donors' samples.

The sequenced DNA: TGTGCCAGCAGTTACGCGGTGGGACAGGGATACGAGCAGTACTTC. It translates to CASSYAVGQGYEQYF. In this chain, TRBV6-5 is recombined with TRBJ2-7; 9 junctional bases match TRBD1. There are 15 amino acids in the CDR3, from cysteine to phenylalanine inclusive. The entry retains the CDR3 DNA only, 45 bases that are in frame from base 1. Looking up the germline V gene yields CDR1 MNHEY and CDR2 SVGAGI. The germline V end is reduced by 2 bases and the J end by 4 bases; junction bases left unmatched: 6.